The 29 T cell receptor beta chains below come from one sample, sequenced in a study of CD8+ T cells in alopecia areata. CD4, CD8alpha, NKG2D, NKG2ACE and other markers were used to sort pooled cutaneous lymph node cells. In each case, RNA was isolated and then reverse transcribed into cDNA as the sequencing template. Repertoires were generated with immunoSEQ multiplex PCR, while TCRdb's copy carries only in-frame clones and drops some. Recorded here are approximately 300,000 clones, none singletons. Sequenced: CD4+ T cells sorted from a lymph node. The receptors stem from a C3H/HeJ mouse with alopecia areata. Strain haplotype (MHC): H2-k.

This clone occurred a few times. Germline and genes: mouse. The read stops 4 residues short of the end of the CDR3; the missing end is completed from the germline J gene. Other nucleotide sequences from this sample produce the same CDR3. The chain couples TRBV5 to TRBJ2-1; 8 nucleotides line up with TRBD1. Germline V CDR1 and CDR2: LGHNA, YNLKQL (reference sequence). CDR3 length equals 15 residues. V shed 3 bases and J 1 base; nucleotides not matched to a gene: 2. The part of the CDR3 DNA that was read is TGTGCCAGCAGCCAGACAGGGGCGAACTATGCT. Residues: CASSQTGANYA. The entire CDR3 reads CASSQTGANYAEQFF.

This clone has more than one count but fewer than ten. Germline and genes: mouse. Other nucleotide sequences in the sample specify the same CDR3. CDR3 sequence reads: CAWSLQGGSDYTF. Partial CDR3 DNA: TGTGCCTGGAGTCTCCAGGGTGGCTCC. The V call is TRBV31, the J call TRBJ1-2; a possible D gene is TRBD1 (5 bases). The CDR3 is cut off 4 residues early in the read; its end comes from the germline J gene. Trimming removed 0 bases at V and 4 bases at J, with 9 bases between. CDR3 length equals 13 residues. Germline values: CDR1 GKSSPN, CDR2 SITVG.

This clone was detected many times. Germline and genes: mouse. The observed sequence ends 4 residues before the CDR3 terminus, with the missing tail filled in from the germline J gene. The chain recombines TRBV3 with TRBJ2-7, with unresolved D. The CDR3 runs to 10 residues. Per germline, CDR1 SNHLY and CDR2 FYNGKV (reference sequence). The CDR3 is CASSPDEQYF. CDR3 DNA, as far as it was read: TGTGCCAGCAGCCCAGAT. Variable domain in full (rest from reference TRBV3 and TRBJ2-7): GPKVLQIPSHQIIDMGQMVTLNCDPVSNHLYFYWYKQILGQQMEFLVNFYNGKVMEKSKLFKDQFSVERPDGSYFTLKIQPTALEDSAVYFCASSPDEQYFGPGTRLTVL.

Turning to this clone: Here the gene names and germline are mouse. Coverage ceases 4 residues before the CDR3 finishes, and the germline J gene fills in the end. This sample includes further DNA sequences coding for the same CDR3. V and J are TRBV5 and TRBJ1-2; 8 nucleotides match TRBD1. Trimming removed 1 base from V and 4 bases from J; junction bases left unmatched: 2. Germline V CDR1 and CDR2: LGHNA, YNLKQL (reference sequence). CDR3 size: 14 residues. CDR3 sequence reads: CASSQVTGGSDYTF. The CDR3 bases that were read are TGTGCCAGCAGCCAAGTCACAGGGGGCTCC.

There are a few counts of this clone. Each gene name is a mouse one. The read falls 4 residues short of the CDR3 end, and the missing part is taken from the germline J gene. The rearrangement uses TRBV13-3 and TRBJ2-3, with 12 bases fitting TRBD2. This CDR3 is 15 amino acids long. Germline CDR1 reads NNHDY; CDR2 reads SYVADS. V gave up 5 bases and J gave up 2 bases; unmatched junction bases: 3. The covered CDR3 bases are TGTGCCAGCAGGAGACTGGGGGGGCATGCAGAA. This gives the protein CASRRLGGHAE. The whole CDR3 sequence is CASRRLGGHAETLYF.

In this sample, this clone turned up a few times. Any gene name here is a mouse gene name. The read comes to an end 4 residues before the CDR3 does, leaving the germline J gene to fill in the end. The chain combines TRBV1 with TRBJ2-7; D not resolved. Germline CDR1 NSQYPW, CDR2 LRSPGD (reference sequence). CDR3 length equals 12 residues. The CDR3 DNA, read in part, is TGCACCTGCAGTGGACAAAAATAT. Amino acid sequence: CTCSGQKY. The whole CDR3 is CTCSGQKYEQYF.

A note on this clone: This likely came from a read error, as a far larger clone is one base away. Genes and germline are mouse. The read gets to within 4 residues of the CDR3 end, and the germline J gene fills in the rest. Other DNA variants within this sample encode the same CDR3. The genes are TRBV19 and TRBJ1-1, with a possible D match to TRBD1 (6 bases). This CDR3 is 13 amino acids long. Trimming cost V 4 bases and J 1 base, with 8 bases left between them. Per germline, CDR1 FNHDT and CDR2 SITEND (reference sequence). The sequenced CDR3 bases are TGTGCCAGCAGTGGGACAAAAAACACA. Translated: CASSGTKNT. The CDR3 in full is CASSGTKNTEVFF.

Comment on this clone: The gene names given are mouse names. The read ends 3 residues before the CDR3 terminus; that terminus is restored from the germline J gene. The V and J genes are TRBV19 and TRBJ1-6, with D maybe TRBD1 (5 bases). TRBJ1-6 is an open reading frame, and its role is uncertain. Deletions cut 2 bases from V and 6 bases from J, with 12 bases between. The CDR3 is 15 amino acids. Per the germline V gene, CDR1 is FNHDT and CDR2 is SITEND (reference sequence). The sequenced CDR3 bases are TGTGCCAGCAGTATGACCGGGGGGGTTAATTCGCCC. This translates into CASSMTGGVNSP. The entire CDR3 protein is CASSMTGGVNSPLYF.

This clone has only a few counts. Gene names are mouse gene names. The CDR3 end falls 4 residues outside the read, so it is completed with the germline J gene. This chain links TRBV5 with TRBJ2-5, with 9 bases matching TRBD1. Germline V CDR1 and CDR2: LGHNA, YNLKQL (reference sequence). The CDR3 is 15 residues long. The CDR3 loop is CASSQDGQGKDTQYF. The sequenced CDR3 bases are TGTGCCAGCAGCCAAGATGGACAGGGGAAAGAC.

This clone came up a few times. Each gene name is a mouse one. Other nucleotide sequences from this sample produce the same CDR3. The sequenced CDR3 bases are TGCACCTGCAGTGCGCTGGGGGGTGATGCT. It codes for CTCSALGGDA. The entire CDR3 is CTCSALGGDAEQFF. The gene calls are TRBV1 and TRBJ2-1; TRBD2 aligns across 8 bases. The read terminates 4 residues ahead of where the CDR3 ends, so the germline J gene completes it. This CDR3 has 14 residues. V lost 3 bases and J lost 5; bases outside the gene matches: 3. The germline V gene encodes CDR1 NSQYPW and CDR2 LRSPGD (reference sequence). Full variable domain (outside the CDR3, taken from reference TRBV1 and TRBJ2-1): VTLLEQNPRWRLVPRGQAVNLRCILKNSQYPWMSWYQQDLQKQLQWLFTLRSPGDKEVKSLPGADYLATRVTDTELRLQVANMSQGRTLYCTCSALGGDAEQFFGPGTRLTVL.

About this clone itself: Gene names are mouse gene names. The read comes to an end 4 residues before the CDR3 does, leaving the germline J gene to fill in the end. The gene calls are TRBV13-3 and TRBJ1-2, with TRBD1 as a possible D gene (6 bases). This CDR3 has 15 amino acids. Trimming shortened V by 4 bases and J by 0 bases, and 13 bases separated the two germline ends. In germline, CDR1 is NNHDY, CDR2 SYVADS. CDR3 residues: CASSFRGLANSDYTF. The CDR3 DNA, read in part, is TGTGCCAGCAGTTTCAGGGGCCTTGCAAACTCC.

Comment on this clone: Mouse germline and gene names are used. The CDR3 loop is CASSRLGTNTGQLYF. The CDR3 DNA, read in part, is TGTGCCAGCAGCAGACTGGGGACAAACACCGGG. The chain employs TRBV13-1 and TRBJ2-2, with TRBD2 identical over 8 bases. The read terminates 4 residues before the CDR3 end, so the remaining end is supplied by the germline J gene. The V gene's germline CDR1 is NSHNY and CDR2 SYGAGN. This CDR3 has 15 residues. With V trimmed by 5 bases and J by 0 bases, 3 bases remained unmatched.

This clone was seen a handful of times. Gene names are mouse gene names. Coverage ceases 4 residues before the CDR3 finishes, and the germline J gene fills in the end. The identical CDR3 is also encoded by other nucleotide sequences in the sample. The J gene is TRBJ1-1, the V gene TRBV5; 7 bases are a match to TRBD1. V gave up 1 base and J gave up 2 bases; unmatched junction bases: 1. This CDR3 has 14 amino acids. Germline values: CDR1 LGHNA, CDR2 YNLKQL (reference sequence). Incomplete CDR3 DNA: TGTGCCAGCAGCCAAGGAGGGGGCAACACA. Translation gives CASSQGGGNT. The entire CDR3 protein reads CASSQGGGNTEVFF.

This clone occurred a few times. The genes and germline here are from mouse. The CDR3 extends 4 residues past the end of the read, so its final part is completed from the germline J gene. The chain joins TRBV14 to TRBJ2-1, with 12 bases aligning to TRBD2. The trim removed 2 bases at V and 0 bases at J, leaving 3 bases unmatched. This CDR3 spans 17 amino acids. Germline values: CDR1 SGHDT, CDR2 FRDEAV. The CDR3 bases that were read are TGTGCCAGCAGTTTAGGGACTGGGGGGCGTAACTATGCT. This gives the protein CASSLGTGGRNYA. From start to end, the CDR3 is CASSLGTGGRNYAEQFF.

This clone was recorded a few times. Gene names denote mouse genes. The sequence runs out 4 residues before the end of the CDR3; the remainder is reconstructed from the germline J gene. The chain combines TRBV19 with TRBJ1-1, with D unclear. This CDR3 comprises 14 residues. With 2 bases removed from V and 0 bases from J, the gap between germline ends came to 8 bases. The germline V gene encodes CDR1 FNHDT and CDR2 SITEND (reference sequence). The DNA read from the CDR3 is TGTGCCAGCAGTATGACACATGCAAACACA. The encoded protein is CASSMTHANT. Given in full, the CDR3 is CASSMTHANTEVFF.

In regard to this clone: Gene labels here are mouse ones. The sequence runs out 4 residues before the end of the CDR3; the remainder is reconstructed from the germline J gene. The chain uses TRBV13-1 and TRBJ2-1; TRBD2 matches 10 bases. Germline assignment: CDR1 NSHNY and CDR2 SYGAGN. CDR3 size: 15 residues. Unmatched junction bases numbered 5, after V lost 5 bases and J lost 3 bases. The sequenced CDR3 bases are TGTGCCAGCAGGACCCTGGGGGGGCGCTATGCT. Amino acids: CASRTLGGRYA. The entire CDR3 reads CASRTLGGRYAEQFF.

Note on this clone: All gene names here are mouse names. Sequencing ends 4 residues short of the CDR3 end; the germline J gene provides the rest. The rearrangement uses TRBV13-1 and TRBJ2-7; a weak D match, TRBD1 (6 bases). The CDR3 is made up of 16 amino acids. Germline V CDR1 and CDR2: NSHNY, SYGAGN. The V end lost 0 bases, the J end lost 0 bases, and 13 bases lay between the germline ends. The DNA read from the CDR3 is TGTGCCAGCAGTGATGCAGTGGGACAAAGCTCCTAT. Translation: CASSDAVGQSSY. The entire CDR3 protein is CASSDAVGQSSYEQYF.

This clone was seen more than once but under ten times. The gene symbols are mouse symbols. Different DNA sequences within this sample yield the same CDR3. CDR3 protein: CASSIWGTSAETLYF. Incomplete CDR3 DNA: TGTGCCAGCAGTATATGGGGAACTAGTGCAGAA. The chain employs TRBV19 and TRBJ2-3; D is perhaps TRBD2 (5 bases). Read sequence stops 4 residues before the CDR3 end, and the germline J gene provides the missing end. Trimming removed 1 base from V and 0 bases from J, with 9 bases in between. The CDR3 length is 15 residues. Per germline, CDR1 FNHDT and CDR2 SITEND (reference sequence).

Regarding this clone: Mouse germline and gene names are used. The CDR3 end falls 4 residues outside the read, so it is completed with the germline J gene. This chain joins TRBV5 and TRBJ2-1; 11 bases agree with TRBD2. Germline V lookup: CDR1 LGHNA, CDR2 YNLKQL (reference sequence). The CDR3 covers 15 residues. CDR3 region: CASSHTGGAPTEQFF. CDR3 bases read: TGTGCCAGCAGCCACACTGGGGGGGCGCCGACT.

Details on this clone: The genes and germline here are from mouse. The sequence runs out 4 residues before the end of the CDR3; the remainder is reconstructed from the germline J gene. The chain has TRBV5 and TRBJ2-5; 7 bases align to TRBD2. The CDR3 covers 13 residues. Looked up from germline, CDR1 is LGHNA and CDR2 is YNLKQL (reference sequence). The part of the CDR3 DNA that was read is TGTGCCAGCAGCCCACTGGGGTTAGAC. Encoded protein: CASSPLGLD. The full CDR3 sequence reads CASSPLGLDTQYF.

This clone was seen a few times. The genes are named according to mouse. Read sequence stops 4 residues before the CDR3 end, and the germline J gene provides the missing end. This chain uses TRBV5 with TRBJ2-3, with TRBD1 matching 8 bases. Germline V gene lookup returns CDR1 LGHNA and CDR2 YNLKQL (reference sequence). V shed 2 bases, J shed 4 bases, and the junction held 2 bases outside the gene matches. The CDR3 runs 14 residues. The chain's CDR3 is CASSQQGATETLYF. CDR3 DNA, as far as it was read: TGTGCCAGCAGCCAACAGGGGGCCACAGAA.

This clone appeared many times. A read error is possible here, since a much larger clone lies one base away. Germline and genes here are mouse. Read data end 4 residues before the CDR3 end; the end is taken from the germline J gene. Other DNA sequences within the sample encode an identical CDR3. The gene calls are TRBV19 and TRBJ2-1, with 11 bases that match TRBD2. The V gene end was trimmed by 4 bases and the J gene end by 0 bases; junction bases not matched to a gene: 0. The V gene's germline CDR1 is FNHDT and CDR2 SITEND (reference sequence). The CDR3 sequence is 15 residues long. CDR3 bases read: TGTGCCAGCAGTGGGACTGGGGGTAACTATGCT. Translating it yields CASSGTGGNYA. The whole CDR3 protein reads CASSGTGGNYAEQFF.

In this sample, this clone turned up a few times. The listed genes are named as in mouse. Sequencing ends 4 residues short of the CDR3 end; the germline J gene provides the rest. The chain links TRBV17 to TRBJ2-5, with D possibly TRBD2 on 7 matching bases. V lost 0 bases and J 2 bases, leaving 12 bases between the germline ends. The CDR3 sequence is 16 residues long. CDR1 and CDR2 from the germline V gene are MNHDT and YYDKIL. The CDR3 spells CASSREGRGAQDTQYF. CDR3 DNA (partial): TGTGCTAGCAGTAGAGAGGGACGGGGGGCCCAAGAC.

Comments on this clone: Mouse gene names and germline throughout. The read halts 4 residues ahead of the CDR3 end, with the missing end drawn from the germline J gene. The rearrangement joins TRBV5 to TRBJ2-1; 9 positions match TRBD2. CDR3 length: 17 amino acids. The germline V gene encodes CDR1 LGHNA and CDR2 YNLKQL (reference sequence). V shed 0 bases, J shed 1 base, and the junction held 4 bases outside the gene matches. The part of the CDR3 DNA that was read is TGTGCCAGCAGCCAAGATGGGGACTGGGAGAACTATGCT. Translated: CASSQDGDWENYA. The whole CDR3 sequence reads CASSQDGDWENYAEQFF.

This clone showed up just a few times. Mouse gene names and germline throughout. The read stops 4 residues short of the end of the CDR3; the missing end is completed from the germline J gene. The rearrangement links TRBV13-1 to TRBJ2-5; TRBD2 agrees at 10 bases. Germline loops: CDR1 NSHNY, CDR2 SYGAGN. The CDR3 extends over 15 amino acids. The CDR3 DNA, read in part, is TGTGCCAGCAGTGAACCCCTGGGGGGGCAGGAC. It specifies CASSEPLGGQD. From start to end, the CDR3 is CASSEPLGGQDTQYF.

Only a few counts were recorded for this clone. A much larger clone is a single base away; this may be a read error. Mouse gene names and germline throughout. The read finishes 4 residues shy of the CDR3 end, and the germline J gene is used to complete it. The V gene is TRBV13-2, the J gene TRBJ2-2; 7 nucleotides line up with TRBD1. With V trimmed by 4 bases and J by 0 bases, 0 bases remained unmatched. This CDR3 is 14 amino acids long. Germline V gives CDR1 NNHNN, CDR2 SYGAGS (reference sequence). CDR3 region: CASGQGANTGQLYF. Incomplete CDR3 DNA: TGTGCCAGCGGTCAGGGGGCAAACACCGGG.

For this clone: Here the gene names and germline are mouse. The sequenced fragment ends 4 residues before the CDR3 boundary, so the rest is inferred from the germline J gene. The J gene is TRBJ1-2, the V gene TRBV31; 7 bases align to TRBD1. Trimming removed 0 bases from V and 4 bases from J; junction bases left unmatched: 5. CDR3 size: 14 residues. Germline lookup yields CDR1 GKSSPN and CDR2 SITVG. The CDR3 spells CAWSLRQGGSDYTF. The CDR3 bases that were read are TGTGCCTGGAGTCTAAGGCAGGGGGGCTCC.

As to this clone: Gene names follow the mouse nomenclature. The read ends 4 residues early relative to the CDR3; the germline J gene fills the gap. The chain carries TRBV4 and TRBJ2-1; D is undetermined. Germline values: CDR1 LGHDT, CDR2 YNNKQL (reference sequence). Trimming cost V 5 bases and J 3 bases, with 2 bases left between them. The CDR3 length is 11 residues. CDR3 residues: CASSLYAEQFF. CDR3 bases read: TGTGCCAGCAGCCTCTATGCT. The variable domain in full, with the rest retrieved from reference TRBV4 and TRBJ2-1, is ETAVFQTPNYHVTQVGNEVSFNCKQTLGHDTMYWYKQDSKKLLKIMFSYNNKQLIVNETVPRRFSPQSSDKAHLNLRIKSVEPEDSAVYLCASSLYAEQFFGPGTRLTVL.

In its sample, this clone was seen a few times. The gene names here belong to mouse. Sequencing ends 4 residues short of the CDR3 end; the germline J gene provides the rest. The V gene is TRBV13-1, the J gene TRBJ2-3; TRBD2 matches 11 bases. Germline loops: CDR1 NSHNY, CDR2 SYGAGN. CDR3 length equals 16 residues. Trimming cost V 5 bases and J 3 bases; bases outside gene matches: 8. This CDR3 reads CASRTTGGAGAETLYF. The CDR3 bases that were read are TGTGCCAGCAGAACCACTGGGGGGGCGGGGGCAGAA.